This entry features one TCR beta chain sequence. Its cognate antigen is unknown. These data are taken from a study of shared clonotypes between healthy human individuals. Only CD45RO-negative cells positively selected for CCR7 counted as naive CD8 cells, so terminally differentiated effector memory CD45RA+ cells were excluded. Running of the assay took place at deep level. Repertoires were generated with immunoSEQ multiplex PCR, while TCRdb's copy carries only in-frame clones and drops some. The sample gives about 580,000 clones, more than 95% of which show up once; more than 0.3% is in the top ten. Germline values: CDR1 MNHEY, CDR2 SMNVEV (reference sequence). The trim removed 5 bases at V and 3 bases at J, leaving 7 bases unmatched. This CDR3 spans 15 amino acids. Study-wide findings and caveats: Sampling used blood alone; tissue repertoires probably differ. The study drew on few donors, limiting represented genetic and exposure-history diversity.

The rearrangement uses TRBV27 and TRBJ2-7; 10 bases map to TRBD1. What was sequenced was naive CD8+ T cells sorted from blood. This clonotype was obtained from a man aged 25 to 45 in good health. CDR3 residues: CASSLTGTGVYEQYF. CDR3 DNA: TGTGCCAGCAGTCTGACCGGGACAGGGGTCTACGAGCAGTACTTC.